This TCR beta chain is from a study of cytomegalovirus exposure and HLA in healthy donors. Study-wide results and limits: Diagnosis of cytomegalovirus status made by the classifier reportedly showed high specificity and sensitivity. 150 to 200 TCR beta chains were listed as cytomegalovirus-associated. In vitro experiments confirmed that a few CMV-associated chains were specific for CMV antigens.

Losses at the gene ends were 10 bases for V and 6 bases for J; bases not matched to a gene: 17. Germline-derived CDR1 and CDR2 are LGHNA and YNFKEQ. This CDR3 has 15 residues. A multiplex PCR was run with 60 Vbeta primers and 13 Jbeta primers. Clones were read by immunoSEQ multiplex PCR, and TCRdb kept only the in-frame ones, dropping some. The profile shows about 100,000 clones, 50% to 70% of them singletons. Points on this clone: Its antigen remains unknown.

Healthy bone marrow donors made up the cohort. Material for sequencing was PBMCs. V usage is TRBV4-2 and J usage is TRBJ2-7, with 8 positions matching TRBD2. This TCR was sampled from a man younger than 45 in good health and CMV-seropositive. The DNA of the CDR3 is TGTGCCACCTCAGAAGGGGGACTAGGCGGATCCGAGCAGTACTTC. Protein: CATSEGGLGGSEQYF.